This entry features one T cell receptor beta chain sequence. No cognate antigen has been identified for it. Base qualities are missing; no much larger clone stands one base away. The data were obtained in a study of cytomegalovirus exposure and HLA in healthy donors (dated by TCRdb to 2017 to 2019). Study-level background: An earlier analysis of 587 of the donors reported 276 Gb of sequence data and 95 million to 140 million unique TCR beta sequences obtained from around 190 million T cells. Four to six DR-DQ haplotypes were handled as single units for association and clustering, since linkage in the cohort was strong. Besides the first cohort of around 670 subjects, a separate validation cohort made up of 120 different subjects was used. Alongside the repertoire data, information on donor age, sex, ethnicity and CMV serostatus was compiled. Of the approximately 400 genotyped donors, approximately 80% fell in the genetic ancestry cluster associated with self-reported Caucasian donors. Every repertoire in the discovery cohort had been generated on one and the same sequencing platform. High-throughput TCR immunosequencing, statistical association of individual TCRs with disease status, and machine learning were combined to predict cytomegalovirus infection status. The study was designed to test whether signatures of past pathogen exposure could be identified by cataloging public T cell receptors. Rather than drawing on any new phenotypic data, the later analysis identified candidate immune exposures from TCR beta sequences and the way those sequences occurred across donors. The number of typed donors differed by locus: roughly 629-640 for A, B, C, DRB1 and DQB1; 522 for DQA1; 606 for DPA1; and about 450 for DPB1. An earlier analysis of around 580 of the donors used high-throughput TCR beta sequencing to judge whether each TCR beta V gene segment behaved as functional or pseudogenic. The T cell repertoires of under 750 subjects were profiled by immunosequencing and related to cytomegalovirus serostatus. Among 398 genotyped donors of the cohort, an average of approximately 200,000 unique TCR beta nucleotide sequences was sequenced per donor, of which approximately 18% were non-productive. Class I and class II HLA loci were covered by the typing at four-digit resolution. A later genetic analysis took genome-wide SNP genotypes for about 65% of the roughly 670 donors and used that subset as a discovery cohort. A later analysis re-analyzed previously published TCR beta repertoires from 666 donors and added high-resolution HLA genotyping to study TCR occurrence patterns. An early release that covered about 600 HLA-typed donors contained approximately 300 gigabases of sequencing data and tens of millions of unique TCR sequences.

Sequences LNHNV (CDR1) and YYDKDF (CDR2) are obtained from the germline V gene (reference sequence). From cysteine to phenylalanine, the CDR3 is 14 amino acids long. Just the 42-base CDR3 DNA is kept, in frame starting at base 1. From V the trimming removes 2 bases and from J it removes 5 bases, while the gene matches leave 2 bases of the junction unaccounted for. Paper-wide results and their limitations: According to the authors, the approach could potentially be generalized to other disease states and immunological phenotypes. A few of the identified cytomegalovirus-associated TCR beta chains were confirmed in vitro to be specific for cytomegalovirus antigens. A further reported finding was that TCR beta sequences accurately predicted the HLA-A and HLA-B alleles for most subjects in the first cohort. The only immune exposure information available for the cohort was CMV serostatus. A later analysis found that HLA-associated TCR beta chains were more clonally expanded and had lower generation probabilities than equally common non-associated chains. The earlier analysis of about 600 of the donors excluded some 15 rarely observed V segments, including chromosome 9 orphons, because counts were too low. Several of the top co-occurrence clusters appeared to be linked to parvovirus B19, influenza, CMV and Epstein-Barr virus, according to a later analysis. When HLA alleles, especially DR and DQ, strongly co-occurred, TCR associations were difficult to assign to individual alleles. V-gene and J-gene trimming of TCR beta chains was associated with a missense DCLRE1C variant in a later genetic analysis, and the association was replicated in an independent cohort. This cohort had only TCR beta chains sequenced, and the lack of alpha or paired-chain data limited which features could be detected. Some IMGT-functional V segments, including TRBV6-2 and TRBV6-3, could not be told apart with the 87-base-pair reads, so those segments were excluded. Across donors, most TCR sequences were observed very rarely, whereas some public TCRs were present in many individuals. A later analysis found that most CMV-associated TCR beta chains appeared HLA-restricted, with HLA associations seemingly driven largely by CMV exposure. Compared with the 666-donor mean, donors in an Asian-associated ancestry cluster had fewer N-insertions in productive TCRs, according to a later genetic analysis. According to a later analysis, TCR association rates differed among HLA loci, with DRB1 alleles showing the most associated TCRs and HLA-C alleles showing the fewest. In an earlier analysis of 587 of the donors, most TCR beta V segments were observed in productive rearrangements about 90% or about 30% of the time, broadly matching IMGT annotations. The study gave a list of around 170 TCR beta chains associated with cytomegalovirus. Roughly uniform sequencing depth across donors was assumed in presence/absence analyses, although this assumption may not hold. At a false discovery rate of 0.05, a later analysis linked 16,000 or so TCR beta sequences to specific HLA alleles. Correlated functional status among segregating V segments might reflect linkage disequilibrium, but an unknown experimental factor could not be ruled out. Because some donors lacked HLA typing at each locus, the association tests relied only on the typed subset. A cluster of highly shared sequence variants was judged likely to represent a technical artifact of the sequencing pipeline. In both the original and validation cohorts, the classifier was reported to diagnose cytomegalovirus status with high specificity and sensitivity.

The library was made by the immunoSEQ multiplex PCR assay. For the multiplex PCR, a mixture combining 60 forward primers for TCR Vbeta segments and 13 reverse primers for TCR Jbeta segments was used. The CDR3 region of rearranged TCR beta genes was amplified from genomic DNA by a multiplex PCR assay. The Illumina HiSeq System was used to sequence the amplified TCR beta libraries as 87-base-pair reads. Concerning the study's data processing: Across the 670 or so repertoires, a later analysis counted roughly 84 million unique TCR beta chains, around 11 million of which were shared by at least two donors. Raw reads were error-corrected and collapsed into unique sequences by a nearest-neighbor algorithm in which closely related sequences were merged to remove PCR and sequencing errors. Alignment of CDR3 sequences to IMGT reference sequences was used to assign V, D and J gene segments. For a sequence to be retained, a match of at least six nucleotides to both a V gene segment and a J gene segment was required. A rearrangement counted as productive if the CDR3 had no stop codons and remained in frame with V and J, and every other rearrangement counted as non-productive. Following IMGT convention, CDR3 was defined as the stretch from the second conserved V-encoded cysteine to the conserved J-encoded phenylalanine. Sequences without an unambiguous match to a single V gene segment were excluded from the earlier analysis of approximately 560 of the donors. An earlier analysis of a few hundred of the donors called V segments functional above 56.7% productive rearrangements and segregating when the between-donor standard deviation exceeded 5%. To diagnose cytomegalovirus status from the catalog of TCR beta chain sequences, a statistical classification framework was built. In a later analysis, V and J genes were assigned by comparing TCR nucleotide sequences against IMGT/GENE-DB human TR gene sequences. Using the TCRdist pipeline, a later analysis assigned CDR3 sequences along with most-parsimonious VDJ recombination scenarios. In a later analysis, each TCR beta chain was defined by its CDR3 amino acid sequence together with its V-gene family, and reads lacking a unique V-gene family were excluded. A later analysis removed several hundred highly shared, low-generation-probability nucleotide sequences to deal with suspected cross-contamination and a sequencing artifact. In a later analysis, a clonal expansion index was calculated for each public chain from normalized within-repertoire ranks of inferred template counts. In a later analysis, generation probabilities were computed with a VDJ recombination model fitted to out-of-frame rearrangements, and the resulting probabilities were checked against IGoR. In a later analysis, hypergeometric tests were used to score TCR-TCR, TCR-HLA and TCR-CMV co-occurrence, with a repertoire-size bias correction applied to TCR pairs. A later analysis estimated false discovery rates by permuting HLA or CMV assignments 20 times. In a later analysis, co-occurring TCRs were grouped using DBSCAN, with TCRdist sequence similarity added in when clustering inside HLA-allele-positive subsets. For co-occurrence clustering, repertoires with fewer than 30,000 or more than 120,000 public chains were excluded, along with roughly 5 repertoires with anomalous nucleotide sharing. The source is immuneACCESS, and TCRdb retained only in-frame sequences with V and J called. Part of the clones is not carried over; for the studies checked, unresolved V genes explain less than half of this, and the remainder is unexplained. V and J calls and clone size are copied from that table; D and trimming were computed from the DNA. A total of 80,000 to 90,000 clones appear in this sample, roughly four fifths of them only once. The leading ten clones occupy 1.9% of the sample.

The cohort was made up of around 720 healthy bone marrow donors. Cohort members were all nominally healthy when sampled, although unrecorded immune exposures were likely present. The donor tested CMV seronegative, placing the donor among the 300 to 450 seronegative members of the cohort. A peripheral blood sample was provided by each donor, and peripheral blood mononuclear cells were used for TCR beta sequencing. Genomic DNA was extracted from the blood cell samples with the Qiagen DNeasy Blood Extraction Kit. Here the chain combines TRBV15 and TRBJ2-5, and 10 bases in between align with TRBD1. What was sequenced was PBMCs. The TCR was taken from a woman in her 30s in good health and CMV-seronegative. The CDR3 amino acid sequence is: CATSRTTGGETQYF. The DNA reads as follows: TGTGCCACCAGCAGAACGACAGGGGGCGAGACCCAGTACTTC.